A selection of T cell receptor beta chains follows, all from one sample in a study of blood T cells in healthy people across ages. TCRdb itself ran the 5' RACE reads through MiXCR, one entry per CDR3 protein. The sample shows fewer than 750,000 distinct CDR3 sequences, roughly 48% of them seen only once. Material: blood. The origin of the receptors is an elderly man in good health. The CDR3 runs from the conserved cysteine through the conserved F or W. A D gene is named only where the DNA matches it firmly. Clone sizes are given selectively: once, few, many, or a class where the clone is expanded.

CDR3: CASSKGKGHEQFF; DNA: TGTGCCAGCAGCAAAGGTAAAGGGCATGAGCAGTTCTTC; J: TRBJ2-1; V: TRBV21-1; D: -; size: once
CDR3: CASSDIGTGNEKLFF; DNA: TGCGCCAGCAGCGATATCGGGACAGGGAATGAAAAACTGTTTTTT; J: TRBJ1-4; V: TRBV4-3; D: TRBD1; size: -
CDR3: CASSQTGLSTDTQYF; DNA: TGCGCCAGCAGCCAGACAGGTTTGAGCACAGATACGCAGTATTTT; J: TRBJ2-3; V: TRBV5-1; D: -; size: -
CDR3: CASLAGTAFNIQYF; DNA: TGTGCCAGCCTAGCCGGGACAGCATTTAACATTCAGTACTTC; J: TRBJ2-4; V: TRBV21-1; D: -; size: -
CDR3: CASSRLPKTGLGTGELFF; DNA: TGTGCCAGCAGCCGACTTCCCAAAACAGGGTTAGGGACCGGGGAGCTGTTTTTT; J: TRBJ2-2; V: TRBV7-6; D: -; size: -
CDR3: CSMREGNTEAFF; DNA: TGCAGCATGAGGGAGGGGAACACTGAAGCTTTCTTT; J: TRBJ1-1; V: TRBV29-1; D: -; size: few
CDR3: CASSPRGRTGTHSCGYTF; DNA: TGTGCCAGCAGCCCAAGAGGCAGGACAGGAACCCACAGTTGTGGCTACACCTTC; J: TRBJ1-2; V: TRBV21-1; D: -; size: -
CDR3: CSARWGSGSTDTQYF; DNA: TGCAGTGCTAGATGGGGCAGCGGGAGCACAGATACGCAGTATTTT; J: TRBJ2-3; V: TRBV20-1; D: -; size: few
CDR3: CASTFGGENTEAFF; DNA: TGTGCCAGCACCTTCGGGGGAGAAAACACTGAAGCTTTCTTT; J: TRBJ1-1; V: TRBV12-3/TRBV12-4; D: -; size: -
CDR3: CASSRGTEKQETQYF; DNA: TGTGCCAGCAGCCGGGGGACAGAAAAACAAGAGACCCAGTACTTC; J: TRBJ2-5; V: TRBV11-3; D: -; size: -